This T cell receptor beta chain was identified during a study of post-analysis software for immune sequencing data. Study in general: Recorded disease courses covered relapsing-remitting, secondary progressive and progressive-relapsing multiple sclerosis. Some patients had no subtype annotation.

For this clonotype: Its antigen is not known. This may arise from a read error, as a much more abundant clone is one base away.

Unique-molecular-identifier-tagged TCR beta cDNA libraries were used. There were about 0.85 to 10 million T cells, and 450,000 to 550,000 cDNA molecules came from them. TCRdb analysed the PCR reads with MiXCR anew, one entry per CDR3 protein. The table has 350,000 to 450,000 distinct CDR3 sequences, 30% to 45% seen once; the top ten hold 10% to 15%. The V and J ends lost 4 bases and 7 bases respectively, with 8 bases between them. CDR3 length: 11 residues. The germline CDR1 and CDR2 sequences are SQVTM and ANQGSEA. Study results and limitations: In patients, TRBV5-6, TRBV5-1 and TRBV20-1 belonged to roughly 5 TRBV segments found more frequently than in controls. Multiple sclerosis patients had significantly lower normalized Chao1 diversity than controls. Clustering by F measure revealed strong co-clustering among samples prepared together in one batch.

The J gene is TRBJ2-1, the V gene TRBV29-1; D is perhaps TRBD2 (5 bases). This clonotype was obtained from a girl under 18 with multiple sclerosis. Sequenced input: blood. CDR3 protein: CSVAEVNEQFF. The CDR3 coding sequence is TGCAGCGTTGCGGAGGTTAATGAGCAGTTCTTC.